The T cell receptor (beta chain) under discussion was sequenced for a study of identical twins. TCRdb called the 5' RACE reads again in MiXCR, with one record for every CDR3 protein. The table records approximately 500,000 distinct CDR3 sequences, 24% of them present only once. V was pared by 8 bases and J by 5 bases, with 4 bases of the junction left unmatched. Germline V gives CDR1 SQVTM, CDR2 ANQGSEA. The CDR3 is made up of 12 amino acids. To note about this clonotype: Its antigen is as yet unknown.

Findings and limits, study-wide: Cross-sectional statistical analysis, not tracking of the same donors, underpinned the conclusions. Memory repertoires showed no such pattern, whereas abundant cord blood beta clonotypes carried fewer insertions.

The sample also formed part of further work on T cells expressing NK-cell markers. That source adds: Of the CD8+ T cells in six donors, about 1.0-7.5% belonged to dominant NKG2C+ clonotypes. The CD3+CD56-NKG2C+ fraction was also led by these clonotypes in several donors.

This clonotype originated in a woman between 18 and 29 years old in good health. This chain uses TRBV29-1 with TRBJ2-5; the match to TRBD1 covers 11 bases. The specimen sequenced was CD4+ T cells sorted from blood. CDR3 residues: CSHGQGAETQYF. The CDR3 nucleotides are TGCAGCCACGGACAGGGGGCTGAGACCCAGTACTTC.